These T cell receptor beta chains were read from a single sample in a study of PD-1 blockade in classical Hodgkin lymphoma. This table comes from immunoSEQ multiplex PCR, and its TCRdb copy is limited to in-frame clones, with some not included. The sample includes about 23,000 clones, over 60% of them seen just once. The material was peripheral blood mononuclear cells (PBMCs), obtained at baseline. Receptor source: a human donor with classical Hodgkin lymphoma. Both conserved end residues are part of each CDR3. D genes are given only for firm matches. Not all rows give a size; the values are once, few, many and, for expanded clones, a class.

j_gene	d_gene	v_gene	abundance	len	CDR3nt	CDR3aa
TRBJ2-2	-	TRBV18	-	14	TGTGCCAGCTCACTCTCGAGGGAGTACGGGGAGCTGTTTTTT	CASSLSREYGELFF
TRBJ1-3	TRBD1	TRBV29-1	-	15	TGCAGCGTCCGGACAGGGGAGCTCTCTGGAAACACCATATATTTT	CSVRTGELSGNTIYF
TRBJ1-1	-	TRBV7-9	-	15	TGTGCCAGCAGCTTTCGGACCACCGGGGACACTGAAGCTTTCTTT	CASSFRTTGDTEAFF
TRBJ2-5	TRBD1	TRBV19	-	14	TGTGCCAGTAGTACCAGGGGGCGGCAAGAGACCCAGTACTTC	CASSTRGRQETQYF
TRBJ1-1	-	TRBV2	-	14	TGTGCCAGCAGTGAAGGAAACATGAACACTGAAGCTTTCTTT	CASSEGNMNTEAFF
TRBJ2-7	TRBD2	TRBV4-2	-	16	TGTGCCAGCAGCCGCCAACTAGCGGGAGCCAGCTACGAGCAGTACTTC	CASSRQLAGASYEQYF
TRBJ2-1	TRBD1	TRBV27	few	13	TGTGCCAGCAGGGGGACAGGGCTCCATGAGCAGTTCTTC	CASRGTGLHEQFF
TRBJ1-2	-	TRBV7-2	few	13	TGTGCCAGCAGCTTGTCCGACGGGAGGGGCTACACCTTC	CASSLSDGRGYTF
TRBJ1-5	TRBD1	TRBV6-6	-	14	TGTGCCAGCAGTTACGGGACAGGGAATCAGCCCCAGCATTTT	CASSYGTGNQPQHF
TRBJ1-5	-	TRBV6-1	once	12	TGTGCCAGCAGGGATCCTAATCAGCCCCAGCATTTT	CASRDPNQPQHF
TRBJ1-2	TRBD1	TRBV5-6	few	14	TGTGCCAGCAGCTACGACAGGGGGCTTGGTGGCTACACCTTC	CASSYDRGLGGYTF
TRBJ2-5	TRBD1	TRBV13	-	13	TGTGCCAGCAGGTGGACAGGGGTTGAGACCCAGTACTTC	CASRWTGVETQYF
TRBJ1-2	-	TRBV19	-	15	TGTGCCAGTAGTATTCATGGCCCAGCTAACTATGGCTACACCTTC	CASSIHGPANYGYTF
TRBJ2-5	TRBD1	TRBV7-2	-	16	TGTGCCAGCAGCTTAAAAGGGACAGGGGAAAGAGAGACCCAGTACTTC	CASSLKGTGERETQYF
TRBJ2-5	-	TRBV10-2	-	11	TGCGCCAGTAGACAGTCAGAGACCCAGTACTTC	CASRQSETQYF
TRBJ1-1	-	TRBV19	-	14	TGTGCCAGTAGTAGGCGTGATATGAACACTGAAGCTTTCTTT	CASSRRDMNTEAFF
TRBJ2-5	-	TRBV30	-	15	TGTGCCTGGAGTGTACGGAGACTCTACCAAGAGACCCAGTACTTC	CAWSVRRLYQETQYF
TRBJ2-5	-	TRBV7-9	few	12	TGTGCCAGCAGCTTTAATATGCGGACCCAGTACTTC	CASSFNMRTQYF
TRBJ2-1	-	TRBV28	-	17	TGTGCCAGCAGTCCCCCCTCAGGGGCGGGAGACTACAATGAGCAGTTCTTC	CASSPPSGAGDYNEQFF
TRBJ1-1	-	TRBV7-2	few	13	TGTGCCAGCAGCCCTGACAATAATCTTGAAGCTTTCTTT	CASSPDNNLEAFF
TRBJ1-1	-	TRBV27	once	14	TGTGCCAGCAGTTTATCTGGAGGAAACACTGAAGCTTTCTTT	CASSLSGGNTEAFF
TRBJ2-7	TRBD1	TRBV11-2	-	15	TGTGCCAGCAGCGCACTACAGGGGGCAGGCTACGAGCAGTACTTC	CASSALQGAGYEQYF
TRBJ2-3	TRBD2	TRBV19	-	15	TGTGCCAGTAGCTGGCTCGCGGGAGGACAGGATACGCAGTATTTT	CASSWLAGGQDTQYF
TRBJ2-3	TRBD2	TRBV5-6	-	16	TGTGCCAGCAGCTTGCGAACTAGCGCAAGCACAGATACGCAGTATTTT	CASSLRTSASTDTQYF
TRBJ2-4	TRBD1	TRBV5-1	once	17	TGCGCCAGCAGCACCACAGGGGCTTGGATGGCCAAAAACATTCAGTACTTC	CASSTTGAWMAKNIQYF
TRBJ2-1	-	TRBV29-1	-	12	TGCAGCGTTGACCTCGCGGTTTATGAGCAGTTCTTC	CSVDLAVYEQFF
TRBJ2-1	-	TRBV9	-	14	TGTGCCAGCAGCGAGAGGGTCTCTTACAATGAGCAGTTCTTC	CASSERVSYNEQFF
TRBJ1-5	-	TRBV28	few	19	TGTGCCAGCAGTTTATCTGTATCGTGTTTAGGGGGGGGCAATCAGCCCCAGCATTTT	CASSLSVSCLGGGNQPQHF